Given below is one TCR beta chain in context. The target of this receptor is not known. No base-level quality is on record; no much larger clone is a single base apart. Patients with a history of autoimmune disease or receiving systemic immunosuppression were excluded from the trial. In every dose cohort, peripheral blood was drawn for TCR sequencing at baseline, cycle 4 day 1, and cycle 7 day 1. Samples were obtained from an open-label, multicenter, first-in-human phase I dose-escalation trial of ivuxolimab. Adults with locally advanced or metastatic melanoma, renal cell, hepatocellular, or head and neck squamous cell carcinoma were enrolled in the trial. Before TCR sequencing, CD4+ T cells and CD8+ T cells were sorted from peripheral blood as separate populations. Genomic DNA was extracted from sorted cells for sequencing of the TCRbeta CDR3 region. The immunoSEQ Assay was used for sequencing of TCRbeta CDR3 regions. TCRdb took this table from immuneACCESS and kept in-frame rearrangements with V and J called. Such tables lack part of the clones; where checked against another copy, unresolved V genes explain under half of the gap, and the rest is unexplained. For this sample the table gives about 68,000 clones, of which roughly 83% were detected only once. Jointly, the top ten make up about 6.9% of the sample.

The data stem from a study of OX40 agonist ivuxolimab in advanced cancers. Background for the entire study: Ivuxolimab was a fully human IgG2 agonistic monoclonal antibody targeting the costimulatory receptor OX40 (CD134). Intravenous ivuxolimab was administered to patients every 2 weeks at six dose levels: 0.01, 0.1, 0.3, 1.5, 3 and 10 mg/kg. Of the approximately 50 patients in dose escalation, about 20 had hepatocellular carcinoma, some 15 had melanoma, 9 had renal cell carcinoma and 9 had head and neck cancer. The dose-escalation cohort was roughly 80% male with a mean age of approximately 60 years, ranging from roughly 20 to 80. Prior anti-PD-1, anti-PD-L1 or anti-CTLA-4 therapy was permitted, and 40% to 50% of dose-escalation patients had received checkpoint inhibitors. Three dose-escalation patients achieved partial responses, one with hepatocellular carcinoma and two with cutaneous melanoma. The purpose of peripheral TCRbeta sequencing was to test whether ivuxolimab changed TCR sequence diversity and led to clonal T-cell expansion. The paper describes the monotherapy dose-escalation part (N ≈ 51 patients) of the phase I trial of ivuxolimab.

Paper-wide results and their limitations: In the 0.1-3.0 mg/kg groups, partial responders had among the lowest normalized peripheral clonal expansion, particularly in CD8+ T cells. The antigen specificity of the peripheral T cells that underwent clonal expansion was not determined. Clonal expansion of both CD4+ and CD8+ blood T cells was observed from baseline to week 6 at doses 0.1 to 3.0 mg/kg. Low levels of normalized T-cell clonal expansion were also shown by some nonresponding patients. After ivuxolimab, CD8+ T cells had more expanded clones than CD4+ T cells on average.

The sequence derives from an adult with an advanced solid tumor such as melanoma, head and neck, liver or kidney cancer. Here the sequenced sample was CD4+ or CD8+ T cells sorted from blood, taken in a trial of the OX40 agonist ivuxolimab.

In nucleotide form, the sequence is TGTGCCAGCAGCTTACCCCGGGCCGTACAATACGAGCAGTACTTC. This encodes CASSLPRAVQYEQYF. The V gene is TRBV5-4 and the J gene is TRBJ2-7; no D gene is confidently identified. As encoded in the germline V gene (reference sequence), CDR1 is SGHNT while CDR2 is YYREEE. Trimming at the junction amounts to 2 bases on V and 4 bases on J, and the germline ends lie 16 bases apart. From the cysteine through the phenylalanine, the CDR3 covers 15 amino acids. Only CDR3 DNA is held: 45 bases, read in frame from base 1. The CDR3 plus the reference TRBV5-4 and TRBJ2-7 genes for the other parts give the full variable domain: ETGVTQSPTHLIKTRGQQVTLRCSSQSGHNTVSWYQQALGQGPQFIFQYYREEENGRGNFPPRFSGLQFPNYSSELNVNALELDDSALYLCASSLPRAVQYEQYFGPGTRLTVT.